This is a list of T cell receptor beta chains from one sample in a study of T cell responses to AZD1222 COVID-19 vaccine. Profiled with immunoSEQ multiplex PCR; TCRdb holds only in-frame clones, not every one. The sample records under 150,000 clones, almost 95% being singletons. Specimen: peripheral blood, collected 28 days after the second AZD1222 dose. The source is an adult who received the AZD1222 COVID-19 vaccine. Each CDR3 is given with its conserved first and last residue. The D gene is left open where the match is weak. Rows may omit the clone size; those that give it use once, few, many or a size class.

NA | NA | TRBJ1-1 | TRBV6-5 | CASIQGAGWNTEAFF | TGTGCCAGCATCCAAGGTGCAGGGTGGAACACTGAAGCTTTCTTT
NA | NA | TRBJ1-5 | TRBV5-1 | CASSLGSAQPQHF | TGCGCCAGCAGCTTGGGGTCGGCGCAGCCCCAGCATTTT
NA | NA | TRBJ2-7 | TRBV7-9 | CASSLAGWLDEQYF | TGTGCCAGCAGCTTGGCAGGGTGGCTGGACGAGCAGTACTTC
TRBD2 | NA | TRBJ2-1 | TRBV6-2/TRBV6-3 | CASSYPTSGAYNEQFF | TGTGCCAGCAGTTACCCGACTAGCGGGGCTTACAATGAGCAGTTCTTC
NA | NA | TRBJ1-1 | TRBV4-3 | CASSQKQGLNTEAFF | TGCGCCAGCAGCCAAAAGCAGGGTTTGAACACTGAAGCTTTCTTT
NA | NA | TRBJ2-2 | TRBV10-3 | CATLDPNTGELFF | TGTGCCACTCTTGACCCGAACACCGGGGAGCTGTTTTTT
NA | NA | TRBJ2-3 | TRBV5-8 | CASSKGGRTDTQYF | TGTGCCAGCAGCAAAGGAGGGCGAACAGATACGCAGTATTTT
NA | NA | TRBJ1-4 | TRBV7-2 | CASSLGEFRRTNEKLFF | TGTGCCAGCAGCTTAGGAGAGTTCAGGCGGACTAATGAAAAACTGTTTTTT
NA | NA | TRBJ1-6 | TRBV7-9 | CASSLASYNSPLHF | TGTGCCAGCAGCTTAGCCTCCTATAATTCACCCCTCCACTTT
TRBD1 | NA | TRBJ2-1 | TRBV6-5 | CASSYSRQGPNEQFF | TGTGCCAGCAGTTACTCCCGACAGGGTCCCAATGAGCAGTTCTTC
TRBD1 | NA | TRBJ1-1 | TRBV15 | CATSTPYSGGNTEAFF | TGTGCCACCAGCACCCCATACTCAGGGGGCAACACTGAAGCTTTCTTT
NA | once | TRBJ1-1 | TRBV5-1 | CASSLDRANTEAFF | TGCGCCAGCAGCTTGGACAGGGCGAACACTGAAGCTTTCTTT
TRBD2 | NA | TRBJ2-1 | TRBV12-3/TRBV12-4 | CASGTSSPEQFF | TGTGCCAGCGGGACTAGCTCGCCTGAGCAGTTCTTC
NA | NA | TRBJ2-4 | TRBV4-1 | CASRNFFTGGESKNIQYF | TGCGCCAGCAGGAATTTCTTTACTGGAGGGGAATCCAAAAACATTCAGTACTTC
NA | NA | TRBJ2-7 | TRBV3-1/TRBV3-2 | CASSMGHPDYEQYF | TGTGCCAGCAGCATGGGACATCCGGACTACGAGCAGTACTTC
TRBD2 | NA | TRBJ2-2 | TRBV29-1 | CSVILAGAINTGELFF | TGCAGCGTTATCCTAGCGGGAGCAATTAACACCGGGGAGCTGTTTTTT
NA | NA | TRBJ1-2 | TRBV6-5 | CASSYSTYTRNYGYTF | TGTGCCAGCAGTTACTCGACGTATACGCGTAACTATGGCTACACCTTC
TRBD1 | few | TRBJ2-2 | TRBV3-1/TRBV3-2 | CASREGQVFYNTGELFF | TGTGCCAGCAGGGAGGGACAGGTCTTTTATAACACCGGGGAGCTGTTTTTT
NA | NA | TRBJ2-4 | TRBV6-5 | CASSKDREKNIQYF | TGTGCCAGCAGTAAGGACCGGGAGAAAAACATTCAGTACTTC
NA | once | TRBJ1-1 | TRBV27 | CATARRRGGTEAFF | TGTGCCACGGCGCGACGGCGTGGGGGCACTGAAGCTTTCTTT
NA | NA | TRBJ1-1 | TRBV6-2/TRBV6-3 | CASSLTIPNTEAFF | TGTGCCAGCAGTCTAACAATCCCGAACACTGAAGCTTTCTTT
NA | NA | TRBJ2-3 | TRBV7-7 | CASSFGNRFTDTQYF | TGTGCTAGCAGCTTCGGTAACCGGTTCACAGATACGCAGTATTTT
NA | NA | TRBJ2-7 | TRBV5-5 | CASAAGFHEQYF | TGTGCCAGCGCGGCTGGTTTCCACGAGCAGTACTTC
NA | NA | TRBJ2-7 | TRBV25-1 | CASSPKAGPPFYEQYF | TGTGCCAGCAGTCCTAAGGCCGGCCCACCATTCTACGAGCAGTACTTC
NA | once | TRBJ1-4 | TRBV18 | CASSPPAGLGEKLFF | TGTGCCAGCTCACCACCGGCAGGGTTGGGAGAAAAACTGTTTTTT
TRBD1 | NA | TRBJ1-5 | TRBV4-1 | CASSQDETGTGNQPQHF | TGCGCCAGCAGCCAAGACGAGACCGGGACAGGGAATCAGCCCCAGCATTTT
TRBD1 | NA | TRBJ2-5 | TRBV5-1 | CASSLAGTGGVETQYF | TGCGCCAGCAGCTTGGCCGGGACAGGGGGCGTGGAGACCCAGTACTTC
NA | NA | TRBJ2-2 | TRBV9 | CASSVGVGAGSGELFF | TGTGCCAGCAGCGTAGGGGTGGGAGCCGGGTCCGGGGAGCTGTTTTTT
NA | once | TRBJ1-2 | TRBV15 | CATSRGDPNYGYTF | TGTGCCACCAGCAGAGGGGATCCTAACTATGGCTACACCTTC
NA | NA | TRBJ2-2 | TRBV19 | CASSIAGNTGELFF | TGTGCCAGTAGTATAGCTGGGAACACCGGGGAGCTGTTTTTT
NA | NA | TRBJ1-1 | TRBV6-1 | CASNEATEAFF | TGTGCCAGCAATGAAGCCACTGAAGCTTTCTTT
NA | NA | TRBJ2-1 | TRBV5-4 | CASSLVASEQFF | TGTGCCAGCAGCTTGGTAGCGTCTGAGCAGTTCTTC